This T cell receptor beta chain was recorded in a study of blood T cell repertoires in COVID-19. As for the study in general: There were acute and convalescent COVID-19 samples, and they came from the United States, Italy and Spain. The cDNA or gDNA used as material had been derived from T cells, B-cell-depleted T cells, or PBMCs.

Study members were between roughly 18 and 90 years old and lived in some 22 US regions. Symptom resolution, clearance, or two negative PCRs marked the recovered donors of Cohort 3. Produced via immunoSEQ multiplex PCR; TCRdb's table is partial and in-frame only. The table shows about 190,000 clones, with approximately 88% occurring only once. Sequencing used PBMCs or T cells enriched from blood (not recorded which). The sequence was obtained from a woman aged 30 to 39 who had recovered from COVID-19.

The CDR3 bases are TGTGCCAGCAAACGCCAGGGCACTAACTATGGCTACACCTTC. Protein sequence: CASKRQGTNYGYTF. This chain connects TRBV28 to TRBJ1-2, with a weak D call TRBD1 (5 bases). Germline V gives CDR1 MDHEN, CDR2 SYDVKM. The CDR3 sequence is 14 residues long. V lost 7 bases and J lost 0, with 12 bases in between.